This T cell receptor (beta chain) was sequenced during a study of vaccination and CD4 T cells after COVID-19. Germline values: CDR1 MDHEN, CDR2 SYDVKM. The CDR3 runs 14 residues. Trimming pared 5 bases from V and 4 bases from J, leaving 15 bases between. Treatment described: roughly 10-day PBMC culture with coronavirus spike peptide pools or control peptides (ViraFEST assay). Regarding this clonotype: Antigen unknown.

Scientists ran DNA taken from cultured CD4+ T cells through the Oncomine TCR Beta short-read assay for sequencing. Each CDR3 protein is one row after TCRdb ran MiXCR on the PCR reads. In the table there are some 13,000 distinct CDR3 sequences, roughly 30% of which are singletons. The sample taken for sequencing was CD4+ T cells from blood, cultured in vitro. The TCR originated in a human donor who had recovered from COVID-19. The genes are TRBV28 and TRBJ2-7, with D perhaps TRBD1 or TRBD2 (5 bases each). Here the CDR3 DNA reads TGTGCCAGCAGTGGGACGGCAACACTTTACGAGCAGTACTTC. It translates to CASSGTATLYEQYF.